This is a list of T cell receptor beta chains from one sample in a study of cytomegalovirus exposure and HLA in healthy donors. Only in-frame clones appear in the TCRdb table, and some are missing; sequencing was by immunoSEQ multiplex PCR. The repertoire consists of approximately 100,000 clones, with 60% to 70% occurring once and the leading ten covering approximately 3.8%. Sequenced input: PBMCs. Receptors originate from a young man in good health and CMV-seropositive. Each CDR3 is given with its conserved first and last residue. Rows may omit the clone size; those that give it use once, few, many or a size class.

size,J,V,CDR3
few,TRBJ2-1,TRBV6-4,CASSDSSGGGEQFF
few,TRBJ2-5,TRBV7-2,CASSLGLAGAGRETQYF
NA,TRBJ1-2,TRBV7-9,CASSLLGTGNIEGYGYTF
NA,TRBJ2-1,TRBV7-2,CASSLGGGLFNEQFF
NA,TRBJ2-3,TRBV7-9,CASSLGGETPTDTQYF
NA,TRBJ2-3,TRBV7-2,CASSLVLALGDTQYF
few,TRBJ1-2,TRBV11-2,CASSLDLDRLAAGYTF
once,TRBJ1-5,TRBV25-1,CASSQGAVQPQHF
NA,TRBJ1-6,TRBV7-2,CASQGAVNSPLHF
NA,TRBJ2-7,TRBV7-9,CASSSPLTIYEQYF
NA,TRBJ1-2,TRBV5-4,CASSLGGQAYGYTF
NA,TRBJ1-1,TRBV7-9,CASSLGAGKLEAFF
NA,TRBJ1-1,TRBV10-1,CASRAQESTEAFF
NA,TRBJ2-1,TRBV27,CASSARQYNEQFF
NA,TRBJ2-1,TRBV6-5,CASISSAGGHYNEQFF
NA,TRBJ2-3,TRBV5-1,CASSPASGGPDTQYF
NA,TRBJ1-1,TRBV19,CASSISEALEAFF
NA,TRBJ2-7,TRBV29-1,CSVGGGVPYEQYF
NA,TRBJ2-7,TRBV5-1,CASSPRGDGEQYF
once,TRBJ2-1,TRBV5-1,CASSTAYNEQFF
NA,TRBJ2-7,TRBV7-9,CASSLVQDEQYF
NA,TRBJ2-5,TRBV4-2,CASSQSLSSGGAETQYF
NA,TRBJ2-3,TRBV2,CASSGETDTQYF
NA,TRBJ2-5,TRBV4-1,CASSQEATGGQETQYF
NA,TRBJ1-6,TRBV10-3,CASSYLENSPLHF
NA,TRBJ1-5,TRBV10-3,CAISETTGMGQPQHF
NA,TRBJ1-6,TRBV2,CAGGGFPSYNSPLHF